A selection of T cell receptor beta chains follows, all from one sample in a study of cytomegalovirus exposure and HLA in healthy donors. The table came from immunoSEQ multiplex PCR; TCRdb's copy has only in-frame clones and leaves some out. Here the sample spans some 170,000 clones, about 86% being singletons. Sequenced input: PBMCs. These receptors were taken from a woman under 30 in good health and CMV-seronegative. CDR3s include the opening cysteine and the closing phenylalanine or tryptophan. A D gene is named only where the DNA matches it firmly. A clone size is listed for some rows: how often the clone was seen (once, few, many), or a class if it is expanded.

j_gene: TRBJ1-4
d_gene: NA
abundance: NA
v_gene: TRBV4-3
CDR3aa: CASRTTFATNEKLFF
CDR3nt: TGCGCCAGCAGAACGACATTTGCAACTAATGAAAAACTGTTTTTT

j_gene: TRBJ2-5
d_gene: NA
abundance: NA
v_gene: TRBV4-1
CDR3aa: CASSLGLLQETQYF
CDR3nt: TGCGCCAGCAGCCTGGGACTCCTACAAGAGACCCAGTACTTC

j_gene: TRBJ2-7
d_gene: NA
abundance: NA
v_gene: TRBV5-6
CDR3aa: CASSPFVPGGNSYEQYF
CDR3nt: TGTGCCAGCAGCCCGTTTGTGCCAGGGGGGAACTCCTACGAGCAGTACTTC

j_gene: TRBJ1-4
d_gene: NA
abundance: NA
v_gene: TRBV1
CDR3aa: CTSSQVMRAGVGEKLFF
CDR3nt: TGCACCAGCAGCCAAGTGATGAGGGCAGGGGTAGGAGAAAAACTGTTTTTT

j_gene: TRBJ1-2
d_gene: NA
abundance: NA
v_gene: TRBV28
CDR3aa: CASRPVSESYGYTF
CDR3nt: TGTGCCAGCAGACCCGTCTCTGAGTCATATGGCTACACCTTC

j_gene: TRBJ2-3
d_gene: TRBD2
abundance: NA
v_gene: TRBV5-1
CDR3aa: CASSLSPTSGGAPTDTQYF
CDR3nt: TGCGCCAGCAGCTTGTCCCCGACTAGCGGGGGAGCTCCCACAGATACGCAGTATTTT

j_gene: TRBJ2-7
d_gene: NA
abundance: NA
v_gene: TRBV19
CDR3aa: CAGSRAIGYEQYF
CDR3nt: TGTGCCGGCTCCAGGGCAATAGGCTACGAGCAGTACTTC

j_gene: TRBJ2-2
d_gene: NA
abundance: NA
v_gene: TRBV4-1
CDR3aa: CASSLAANTGELFF
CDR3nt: TGCGCCAGCAGCCTAGCAGCTAACACCGGGGAGCTGTTTTTT

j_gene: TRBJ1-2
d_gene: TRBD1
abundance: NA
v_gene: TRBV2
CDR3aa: CASSGTGQGDYGYTF
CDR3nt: TGTGCCAGCAGTGGCACGGGACAGGGAGACTATGGCTACACCTTC

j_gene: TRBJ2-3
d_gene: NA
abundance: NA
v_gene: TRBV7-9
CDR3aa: CASSLDGLVTDTQYF
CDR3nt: TGTGCCAGCAGCTTAGACGGACTGGTCACAGATACGCAGTATTTT

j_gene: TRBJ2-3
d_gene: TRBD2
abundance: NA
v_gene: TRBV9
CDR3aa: CASSVDVTSGSTDTQYF
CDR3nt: TGTGCCAGCAGCGTAGACGTGACTAGCGGGAGTACAGATACGCAGTATTTT

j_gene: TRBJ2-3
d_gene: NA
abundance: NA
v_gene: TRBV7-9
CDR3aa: CASSISWVAQLTDTQYF
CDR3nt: TGTGCCAGCAGCATCTCTTGGGTAGCGCAGCTCACAGATACGCAGTATTTT

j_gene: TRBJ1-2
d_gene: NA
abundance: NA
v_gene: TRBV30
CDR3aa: CAWRRQPITINYGYTF
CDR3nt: TGTGCCTGGAGAAGACAGCCAATAACCATAAACTATGGCTACACCTTC

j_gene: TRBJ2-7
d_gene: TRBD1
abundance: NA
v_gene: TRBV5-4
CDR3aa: CASSSETGASYEQYF
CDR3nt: TGTGCCAGCAGCTCTGAGACAGGGGCGTCCTACGAGCAGTACTTC

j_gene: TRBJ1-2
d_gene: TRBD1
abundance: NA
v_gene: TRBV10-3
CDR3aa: CAIRSDRGRYGYTF
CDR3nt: TGTGCCATCAGATCCGACAGGGGAAGATATGGCTACACCTTC

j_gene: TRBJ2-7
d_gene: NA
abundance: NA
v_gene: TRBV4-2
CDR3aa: CASSVAAGYEQYF
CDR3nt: TGTGCCAGCAGCGTGGCCGCCGGGTACGAGCAGTACTTC

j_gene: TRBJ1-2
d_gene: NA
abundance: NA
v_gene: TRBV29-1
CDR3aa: CSAWLYGGYTF
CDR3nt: TGCAGCGCGTGGCTTTATGGTGGCTACACCTTC

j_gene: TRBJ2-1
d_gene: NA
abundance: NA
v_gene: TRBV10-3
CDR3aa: CAISESGGNEQFF
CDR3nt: TGTGCCATCAGTGAGTCGGGCGGGAATGAGCAGTTCTTC

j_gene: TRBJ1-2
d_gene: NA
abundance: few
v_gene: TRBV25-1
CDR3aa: CASSEARLSGYTF
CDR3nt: TGTGCCAGCAGTGAAGCCCGTTTGAGTGGCTACACCTTC

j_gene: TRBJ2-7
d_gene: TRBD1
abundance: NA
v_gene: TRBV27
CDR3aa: CASRRTGVGHEQYF
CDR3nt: TGTGCCAGCAGACGTACAGGGGTCGGCCACGAGCAGTACTTC

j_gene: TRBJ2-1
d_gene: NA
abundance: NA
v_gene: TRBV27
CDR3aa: CASRLTGSYNEQFF
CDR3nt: TGTGCCAGCAGACTAACAGGGTCCTACAATGAGCAGTTCTTC

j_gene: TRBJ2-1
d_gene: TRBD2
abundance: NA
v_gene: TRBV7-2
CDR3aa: CASSVSLGGSGRAGNEQFF
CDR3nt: TGTGCCAGCAGCGTATCACTGGGGGGTAGCGGGAGGGCAGGCAATGAGCAGTTCTTC

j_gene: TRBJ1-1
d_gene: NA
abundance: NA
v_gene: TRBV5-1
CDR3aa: CASSSNSVGNTEAFF
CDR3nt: TGCGCCAGCAGCTCTAACAGTGTGGGGAACACTGAAGCTTTCTTT

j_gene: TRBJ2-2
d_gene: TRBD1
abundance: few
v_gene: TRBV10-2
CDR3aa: CASSHIGGTGGVAGELFF
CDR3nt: TGCGCCAGCAGTCACATTGGGGGGACAGGGGGCGTCGCCGGGGAGCTGTTTTTT

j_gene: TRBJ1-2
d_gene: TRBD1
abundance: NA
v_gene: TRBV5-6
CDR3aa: CASSLISTGGYGYTF
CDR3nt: TGTGCCAGCAGCCTAATAAGCACAGGGGGCTATGGCTACACCTTC

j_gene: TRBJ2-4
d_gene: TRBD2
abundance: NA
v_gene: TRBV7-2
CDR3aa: CASSLSGLAGSNIQYF
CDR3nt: TGTGCCAGCAGCCTATCGGGACTAGCGGGATCAAACATTCAGTACTTC

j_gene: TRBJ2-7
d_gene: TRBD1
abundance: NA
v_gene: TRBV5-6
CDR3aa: CASFSDRVTDEQYF
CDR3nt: TGTGCCAGCTTCTCGGACAGGGTAACCGACGAGCAGTACTTC

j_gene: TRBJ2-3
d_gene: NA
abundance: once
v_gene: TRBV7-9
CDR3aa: CASSLAGRGRDF
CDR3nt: TGTGCCAGCAGCTTAGCGGGAAGGGGTAGAGATTTT

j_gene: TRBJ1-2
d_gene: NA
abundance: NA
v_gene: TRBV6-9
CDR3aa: CASSYPPGRHDGYTF
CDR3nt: TGTGCCAGCAGTTATCCCCCAGGTAGGCATGATGGCTACACCTTC

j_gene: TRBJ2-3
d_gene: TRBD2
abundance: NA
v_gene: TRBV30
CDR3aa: CAWSPGLAEGDTQYF
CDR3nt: TGTGCCTGGAGCCCGGGACTAGCCGAGGGAGATACGCAGTATTTT

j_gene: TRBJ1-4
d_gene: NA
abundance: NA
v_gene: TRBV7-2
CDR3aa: CASSSDSSRGEKLFF
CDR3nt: TGTGCCAGCAGCTCGGACTCCTCCCGTGGGGAAAAACTGTTTTTT